This TCR beta chain was recorded in a study of control samples from healthy donors and cancer patients. CDR3 length: 14 amino acids. Using immunoSEQ multiplex PCR, the repertoire was profiled, and TCRdb retains in-frame clones only, with some absent. Found here are 150,000 or so clones, around 90% of them singletons; the top ten hold 0.68%. This clonotype was sampled from a woman aged 30 to 39 in good health. Source material: blood. The rearrangement links TRBV21-1 to TRBJ2-4; TRBD1, the table's D call, lacks a check against the DNA. TRBV21-1 is tagged as a pseudogene. CDR3 region: CASSKVGRDNIQYF. CDR3 in DNA: TGTGCCAGCAGCAAGGTCGGCAGGGATAACATTCAGTACTTC.